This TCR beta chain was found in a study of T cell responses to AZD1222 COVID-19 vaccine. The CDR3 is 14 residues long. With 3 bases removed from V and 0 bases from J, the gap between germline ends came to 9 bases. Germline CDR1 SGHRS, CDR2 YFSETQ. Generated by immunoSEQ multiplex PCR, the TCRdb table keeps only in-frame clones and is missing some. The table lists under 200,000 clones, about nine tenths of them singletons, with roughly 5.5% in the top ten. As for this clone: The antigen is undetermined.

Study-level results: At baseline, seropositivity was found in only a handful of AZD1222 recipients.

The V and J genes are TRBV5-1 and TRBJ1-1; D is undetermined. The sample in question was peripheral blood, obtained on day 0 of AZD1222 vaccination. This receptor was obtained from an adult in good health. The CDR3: CASSSDGLNTEAFF. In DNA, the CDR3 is TGCGCCAGCAGCTCGGACGGCCTGAACACTGAAGCTTTCTTT.